The 29 T cell receptor beta chains reported below all come from one sample, sequenced in a study of blood T cell repertoires in COVID-19 (TCRdb year 2020). The method behind the library was the immunoSEQ multiplex PCR assay. In its TCRdb copy, this immuneACCESS table keeps in-frame sequences only and misses some clones. Where compared with another copy, unresolved V genes explain less than half of these, and the others have no known cause. The sample data list 150,000 to 200,000 clones, and about 85% of these were observed just once. Jointly, the top ten make up 3% to 3.5% of the sample. Sequenced: peripheral blood. These receptors originate from a human donor with acute or convalescent COVID-19. The donor label of this sample is uncertain.

The chain links TRBV7-9 to TRBJ1-3; TRBD1 is a possible D gene (5 bases). The CDR3 runs 16 residues. V was pared by 1 base and J by 2 bases, with 12 bases between. Looked up from germline, CDR1 is SEHNR and CDR2 is FQNEAQ (reference sequence). The CDR3 nucleotides read TGTGCCAGCAGCTTAGAGGGACGGGGGGCTGGAAACACCATATATTTT. It encodes CASSLEGRGAGNTIYF.

The genes are TRBV15 and TRBJ2-2; D might be TRBD1 (6 bases). CDR1 and CDR2 (germline): LNHNV, YYDKDF (reference sequence). V lost 2 bases to trimming and J lost 2 bases, with 21 bases between them. This CDR3 contains 19 residues. The DNA of the CDR3 is TGTGCCACCAGCAGACAGCTTATTACCGGGACAACCAACACCGGGGAGCTGTTTTTT. Residues: CATSRQLITGTTNTGELFF.

The CDR3 DNA is TGTGCCAGCAGTTTCGCGGGCGGTGGCTACACCTTC. Translated: CASSFAGGGYTF. The V and J genes are TRBV12-3 or TRBV12-4 and TRBJ1-2; the D is unclear. CDR3 length equals 12 residues. V was cut by 3 bases and J by 7 bases, with 9 bases left in between.

This clone appeared a few times. The V call is TRBV7-8, the J call TRBJ1-2, with a weak D call TRBD1 (6 bases). V gave up 1 base and J gave up 2 bases, with 14 bases separating them. CDR1 SGHVS and CDR2 FQNEAQ come from the germline V gene. The CDR3 sequence is 16 residues long. For the CDR3, the DNA is TGTGCCAGCAGCTTAGTTGCAGCAGGGGTAAACTATGGCTACACCTTC. Protein product: CASSLVAAGVNYGYTF.

The V call is TRBV5-1, the J call TRBJ2-2; TRBD1 matches at 9 bases. Germline-derived CDR1 and CDR2 are SGHRS and YFSETQ. With V trimmed by 4 bases and J by 4 bases, 8 bases remained unmatched. This CDR3 is built from 16 residues. CDR3 nucleotides: TGCGCCAGCAGCGCCCTCCGGGACAGGGTCACCGGGGAGCTGTTTTTT. Translating gives CASSALRDRVTGELFF.

The J gene is TRBJ1-3, the V gene TRBV27; 9 bases are a match to TRBD1. The V and J ends lost 3 bases and 0 bases, in that order; junction bases with no gene match: 9. CDR3 length: 18 residues. CDR1 and CDR2 (germline): MNHEY, SMNVEV (reference sequence). The CDR3 nucleotides read TGTGCCAGCAGTTTTCGACAGGGGGACGGGGCCTCTGGAAACACCATATATTTT. Translated: CASSFRQGDGASGNTIYF.

The chain has TRBV6-5 and TRBJ1-1, with a tentative D call TRBD1 (5 bases). The germline CDR1 and CDR2 sequences are MNHEY and SVGAGI. With 2 bases removed from V and 4 bases from J, the gap between germline ends came to 11 bases. This CDR3 contains 14 residues. The CDR3 sequence: CASSYAGHSTEAFF. The CDR3 DNA sequence: TGTGCCAGCAGTTACGCCGGACATTCCACTGAAGCTTTCTTT.

This clone was counted a single time. V gene TRBV7-8 combines with J gene TRBJ1-1; tentatively, D is TRBD1 (6 bases). The CDR3 has 14 residues. Germline loops: CDR1 SGHVS, CDR2 FQNEAQ. V lost 5 bases and J lost 4, with 14 bases in between. CDR3 in amino acids: CASSRGGRSTEAFF. DNA of the CDR3: TGTGCCAGCAGCAGGGGGGGAAGGAGCACTGAAGCTTTCTTT.

The chain joins TRBV6-2 or TRBV6-3 to TRBJ1-5, with 9 positions matching TRBD1. Germline CDR1 MNHEY, CDR2 SVGEGT. With 4 bases clipped from V and 5 bases from J, the junction kept 6 bases outside the gene matches. This CDR3 is built from 15 residues. This CDR3 reads CASSWGQGDYQPQHF. The CDR3 coding sequence is TGTGCCAGCAGTTGGGGACAGGGAGATTATCAGCCCCAGCATTTT.

V gene TRBV28 combines with J gene TRBJ1-4; 9 bases are shared with TRBD1. Germline V gene data show CDR1 as MDHEN and CDR2 as SYDVKM. V gave up 2 bases and J gave up 0 bases; unmatched junction bases: 10. The CDR3 has 19 residues. CDR3 protein: CASSLGTGRGRATNEKLFF. CDR3 in DNA: TGTGCCAGCAGTTTAGGGACAGGGCGGGGGAGAGCAACTAATGAAAAACTGTTTTTT.

V gene TRBV5-1 combines with J gene TRBJ1-1, with 7 bases identical to TRBD1. The CDR3 has 16 residues. The germline gives CDR1 SGHRS, CDR2 YFSETQ. The V segment lost 4 bases and the J segment 4 bases; nucleotides outside the gene matches: 13. This CDR3 is CASSIGTGALITEAFF. The CDR3 DNA reads TGCGCCAGCAGCATCGGAACAGGGGCCCTGATCACTGAAGCTTTCTTT.

The CDR3 region is CAWSVGQGLVGYTF. The CDR3 DNA reads as TGTGCCTGGAGTGTAGGACAGGGATTGGTTGGCTACACCTTC. The V gene is TRBV30, the J gene TRBJ1-2; 8 nucleotides align to TRBD1. Germline CDR1 reads GTSNPN; CDR2 reads SVGIG (reference sequence). The ends lost 0 bases at V and 7 bases at J; junction bases unmatched: 7. This CDR3 spans 14 amino acids.

This clone was picked up one time. The genes are TRBV7-9 and TRBJ2-7, with 7 bases lining up with TRBD1. CDR3 length equals 16 residues. CDR1 and CDR2 (germline): SEHNR, FQNEAQ (reference sequence). V dropped 3 bases and J dropped 2; count of bases not matched to a gene: 10. The CDR3 protein is CASSFGQERGAYEQYF. CDR3 nucleotide sequence: TGTGCCAGCAGCTTTGGACAGGAGAGGGGAGCCTACGAGCAGTACTTC.

The chain couples TRBV5-6 to TRBJ1-1, with 7 bases identical to TRBD1. Trimming cost V 4 bases and J 0 bases; bases outside gene matches: 9. Germline assignment: CDR1 SGHDT and CDR2 YYEEEE. The CDR3 covers 16 residues. CDR3 loop: CASSPNPGTVNTEAFF. The CDR3 DNA is TGTGCCAGCAGCCCGAATCCCGGGACAGTGAACACTGAAGCTTTCTTT. Combining the CDR3 with reference TRBV5-6 and TRBJ1-1 gives the whole variable domain DAGVTQSPTHLIKTRGQQVTLRCSPKSGHDTVSWYQQALGQGPQFIFQYYEEEERQRGNFPDRFSGHQFPNYSSELNVNALLLGDSALYLCASSPNPGTVNTEAFFGQGTRLTVV.

The chain combines TRBV6-5 with TRBJ1-2, with 7 bases identical to TRBD1. J lost 4 bases, V lost 2 bases, and 10 bases had no gene match. Germline V CDR1 and CDR2: MNHEY, SVGAGI. This CDR3 comprises 16 residues. The CDR3, as DNA: TGTGCCAGCAGTTACCCGACAGGGAGAGTGGCCTATGGCTACACCTTC. Translated, it gives CASSYPTGRVAYGYTF.

The chain combines TRBV5-1 with TRBJ2-7; 15 positions agree with TRBD2. With 2 bases clipped from V and 7 bases from J, the junction kept 25 bases outside the gene matches. The CDR3 spans 22 residues. Germline V CDR1 and CDR2: SGHRS, YFSETQ. The CDR3 sequence is CASSLKEQGLGLAGGPVREQYF. The DNA of the CDR3 is TGCGCCAGCAGCTTAAAAGAACAGGGTCTCGGACTAGCGGGGGGGCCCGTAAGAGAGCAGTACTTC.

V is TRBV3-1 (or the pseudogene TRBV3-2) and J is TRBJ1-5, with 9 bases aligning to TRBD1. J gave up 5 bases and V 1 base, and 6 bases lay outside the gene matches. This CDR3 has 16 amino acids. The germline CDR1 and CDR2 sequences are LGHDT and YNNKEL (reference sequence). CDR3 region: CASSQVGTGNHQPQHF. The CDR3 coding sequence is TGTGCCAGCAGCCAAGTTGGGACAGGGAATCATCAGCCCCAGCATTTT.

For the CDR3, the DNA is TGTGCCACCCGCCCCCCCGGGGGGGAATACAATGAGCAGTTCTTC. This gives the protein CATRPPGGEYNEQFF. The V and J genes are TRBV10-3 and TRBJ2-1, with 8 nucleotides matching TRBD2. CDR1 ENHRY and CDR2 SYGVKD come from the germline V gene. This CDR3 has 15 residues. After removal of 10 bases from V and 4 bases from J, the junction contained 12 bases not matched to a gene.

This chain connects TRBV24-1 to TRBJ1-2; the match to TRBD1 covers 10 bases. V was pared by 2 bases and J by 7 bases, with 0 bases of the junction left unmatched. The CDR3 totals 13 residues. CDR1 and CDR2 from the germline V gene are KGHDR and SFDVKD. The CDR3 loop is CATSDWTGGGYTF. CDR3 DNA sequence: TGTGCCACCAGTGATTGGACAGGGGGTGGCTACACCTTC.

The chain combines TRBV19 with TRBJ1-6, with 9 nucleotides matching TRBD1. The CDR3 length is 16 residues. J was trimmed by 5 bases and V by 6 bases; bases with no gene match: 8. From germline, CDR1 is LNHDA and CDR2 SQIVND (reference sequence). The CDR3 here is CASRQDRDRDNSPLHF. The CDR3 DNA is TGTGCCAGTAGACAAGACAGGGACAGGGATAATTCACCCCTCCACTTT.

The genes are TRBV27 and TRBJ1-2; 10 nucleotides align to TRBD1. Germline V gene lookup returns CDR1 MNHEY and CDR2 SMNVEV (reference sequence). This CDR3 is built from 17 residues. J gave up 4 bases and V 4 bases, and 12 bases lay outside the gene matches. The CDR3 coding sequence is TGTGCCAGCAGTTCTCTACCCCCAGGACAGGGGGGCTATGGCTACACCTTC. It codes for CASSSLPPGQGGYGYTF.

The CDR3 spells CASSQGGSSGNTIYF. Written as DNA, the CDR3 is TGTGCCAGCAGCCAAGGAGGGAGCTCTGGAAACACCATATATTTT. V is TRBV9 and J is TRBJ1-3; D is uncertain. Trimming shortened V by 4 bases and J by 0 bases, and 11 bases separated the two germline ends. The length of the CDR3 is 15 residues. Germline CDR1 and CDR2: SGDLS and YYNGEE.

The genes are TRBV4-2 and TRBJ1-1; maybe TRBD1 (5 bases). Trimming pared 1 base from V and 1 base from J, leaving 10 bases between. Germline CDR1 reads LGHNA; CDR2 reads YNFKEQ. This CDR3 is built from 15 residues. CDR3 sequence reads: CASSQGPTENTEAFF. As DNA, the CDR3 is TGTGCCAGCAGCCAAGGTCCGACAGAGAACACTGAAGCTTTCTTT.

This chain uses TRBV3-1 (or the pseudogene TRBV3-2) with TRBJ2-5, with 10 bases matching TRBD2. Germline values: CDR1 LGHDT, CDR2 YNNKEL (reference sequence). V was pared by 8 bases and J by 1 base, with 4 bases of the junction left unmatched. The CDR3 spans 14 residues. The CDR3 bases are TGTGCCAGCGAGAAGCGGGGGGGCCAAGAGACCCAGTACTTC. Amino acid sequence: CASEKRGGQETQYF.

The V and J genes are TRBV30 and TRBJ2-3; maybe TRBD1 (5 bases). This CDR3 is built from 17 residues. Germline V CDR1 and CDR2: GTSNPN, SVGIG (reference sequence). The germline V and J ends were trimmed by 2 bases and 4 bases, with 22 bases remaining between them. The chain's CDR3 is CAWSPALQAITPDTQYF. CDR3 nucleotide sequence: TGTGCCTGGAGTCCAGCGTTACAGGCGATTACTCCAGATACGCAGTATTTT.

The gene calls are TRBV10-2 and TRBJ2-7; 11 bases fit TRBD2. This CDR3 contains 14 residues. CDR1 WSHSY and CDR2 SAAADI come from the germline V gene. The V and J ends lost 4 bases and 4 bases, in that order; junction bases with no gene match: 3. CDR3 DNA sequence: TGCGCCAGCAGTGGTAGCGGGGGGGTATACGAGCAGTACTTC. Amino acids: CASSGSGGVYEQYF.

CDR3 DNA: TGTGCCAGCAGTTACCATCACCCCGGACAGGGGGCGATTGGCTACACCTTC. Residues: CASSYHHPGQGAIGYTF. The chain has TRBV6-2 or TRBV6-3 and TRBJ1-2, with 11 bases that match TRBD1. This CDR3 contains 17 residues. With 2 bases clipped from V and 7 bases from J, the junction kept 12 bases outside the gene matches. The V gene's germline CDR1 is MNHEY and CDR2 SVGEGT.

The chain employs TRBV4-1 and TRBJ2-7; possible D gene TRBD1, 6 bases. CDR1 is MGHRA and CDR2 is YSYEKL in the germline V gene. V lost 0 bases and J lost 7, with 28 bases in between. The CDR3 has 19 amino acids. CDR3 nucleotide sequence: TGCGCCAGCAGCCAAGATATTGGGGGCTCCCTTTCCCTCTCTAAAGAGCAGTACTTC. It encodes CASSQDIGGSLSLSKEQYF.

V usage is TRBV20-1 and J usage is TRBJ2-3; TRBD1 agrees at 8 bases. V dropped 3 bases and J dropped 4; count of bases not matched to a gene: 6. This CDR3 is 14 amino acids long. Germline CDR1 DFQATT, CDR2 SNEGSKA (reference sequence). CDR3 in amino acids: CSASGAGGPDTQYF. CDR3 bases: TGCAGTGCTAGTGGGGCAGGGGGCCCAGATACGCAGTATTTT.